The clone carrying this TCR beta chain was counted between two and nine times. Single viable CD3+CD4+CD8-CD45RO+ cells were sorted as the memory CD4+ T cells. V lost 5 bases and J lost 0, with 14 bases in between. Germline V gene lookup returns CDR1 SGHAT and CDR2 FQNNGV. The CDR3 runs 17 residues. The sample originates from a study of memory CD4+ T cells and cytomegalovirus serostatus. This table comes from immunoSEQ multiplex PCR, and its TCRdb copy is limited to in-frame clones, with some not included. The data hold 40,000 to 55,000 clones, with 65% to 80% observed a single time. The sequenced sample consisted of memory CD4+ T cells from blood. The receptor was isolated from an adult in good health and CMV-seropositive. This sequence joins TRBV11-2 and TRBJ2-6, with D perhaps TRBD2 (6 bases). As DNA, the CDR3 is TGTGCCAGCAGCCGGGACTTCCAGAGCTCTGGGGCCAACGTCCTGACTTTC. Translation gives CASSRDFQSSGANVLTF.